Listed here are 8 T cell receptor beta chains from one sample, sequenced in a study of response to subunit inactivated influenza vaccine (dated by TCRdb to the late 2010s). Library generation was performed with RT-PCR. Instrument on record: Illumina HiSeq 2500. TCRdb ran its own pipeline on the public reads, namely fastp trimming at Q25 and MiXCR clone calling, and kept in-frame beta chains. Rows are combined by CDR3 protein, so each entry shows the most common genes and DNA. The sample table lists roughly 540,000 distinct CDR3 sequences, roughly 25% of them with a count of one. The ten largest clonotypes hold 2.5% to 3% of the sample. These same records also appear under a second study, on T cells expressing NK-cell markers. Reported in the second study: TCR beta cDNA libraries were prepared using 5'RACE template switching, which introduced a universal primer site and unique molecular identifiers.

The sequences come from CD4+ T cells sorted from PBMCs, collected 11 to 12 days after vaccination. All receptors derive from a man aged 50-60 years who received an inactivated influenza vaccine. Donor details come from another sample of the same person, matched by shared clones.

The sample holds many counts of this clonotype. This chain connects TRBV20-1 to TRBJ2-3; the D is unclear. CDR1 DFQATT and CDR2 SNEGSKA come from the germline V gene (reference sequence). The V gene lost 0 bases and the J gene lost 2 bases, with 12 bases spanning the gap. CDR3 size: 15 residues. CDR3 sequence reads: CSARDMLLYTDTQYF. The CDR3 DNA sequence: TGCAGTGCTAGAGATATGTTACTATACACAGATACGCAGTATTTT.

CDR3 loop: CASSPPSRDPINRNEQFF. DNA for the CDR3: TGTGCCAGCTCACCACCGAGTCGGGACCCGATTAATAGGAATGAGCAGTTCTTC. This chain connects TRBV18 to TRBJ2-1, with D perhaps being TRBD1 or TRBD2 (5 bases each). This CDR3 spans 18 amino acids. Looked up from germline, CDR1 is KGHSH and CDR2 is LQKENI. V lost 0 bases to trimming and J lost 7 bases, with 22 bases between them.

The chain uses TRBV19 and TRBJ1-2; possible D gene TRBD1, 6 bases. The CDR3 is 14 residues long. CDR1 and CDR2 (germline): LNHDA, SQIVND (reference sequence). V was pared by 1 base and J by 8 bases, with 14 bases between. This CDR3 reads CASSIGAPRGGYTF. Written as DNA, the CDR3 is TGTGCCAGTAGTATAGGCGCCCCGAGGGGGGGCTACACCTTC.

This clonotype was seen more than once but under ten times. The chain recombines TRBV5-1 with TRBJ2-1; 13 positions agree with TRBD2. The CDR3 has 16 residues. After removal of 3 bases from V and 2 bases from J, the junction contained 2 bases not matched to a gene. From germline, CDR1 is SGHRS and CDR2 YFSETQ. The CDR3 loop is CASSWGTSGAYNEQFF. As DNA, the CDR3 is TGCGCCAGCAGCTGGGGGACTAGCGGGGCCTACAATGAGCAGTTCTTC. The full variable domain, rest sourced from reference TRBV5-1 and TRBJ2-1, is KAGVTQTPRYLIKTRGQQVTLSCSPISGHRSVSWYQQTPGQGLQFLFEYFSETQRNKGNFPGRFSGRQFSNSRSEMNVSTLELGDSALYLCASSWGTSGAYNEQFFGPGTRLTVL.

This clonotype was picked up a small number of times. V and J are TRBV20-1 and TRBJ1-2; unclear D gene. Trimming stripped 6 bases from V and 6 bases from J, with 14 bases between. CDR1 and CDR2 (germline): DFQATT, SNEGSKA (reference sequence). The length of the CDR3 is 12 residues. The CDR3 DNA sequence: TGCAGTGCCAACGACGGCAGAAATGGCTACACCTTC. Encoded protein: CSANDGRNGYTF.

This clonotype was seen repeatedly, ten times or more. The rearrangement links TRBV3-1 to TRBJ2-1; the D gene is possibly TRBD1 (5 bases). CDR1 LGHDT and CDR2 YNNKEL come from the germline V gene (reference sequence). The CDR3 has 13 amino acids. V was trimmed by 2 bases and J by 9 bases, leaving 11 bases between them. The CDR3 coding sequence is TGTGCCAGCAGCCAATACGGTAGGGGTGAGCAGTTCTTC. Protein: CASSQYGRGEQFF.

This clonotype was counted many times. The chain uses TRBV5-8 and TRBJ2-2; 8 nucleotides align to TRBD2. CDR3 size: 17 residues. J gave up 4 bases and V 0 bases, and 8 bases lay outside the gene matches. Germline V lookup: CDR1 SGHTS, CDR2 YDEGEE. CDR3 nucleotide sequence: TGTGCCAGCAGCTTGGGCTGGACTAGCTTCGGCACCGGGGAGCTGTTTTTT. It translates to CASSLGWTSFGTGELFF.

Ten or more counts support this clonotype. The chain employs TRBV7-2 and TRBJ2-5; no clear D gene. The length of the CDR3 is 13 residues. CDR1 and CDR2 from the germline V gene are SGHTA and FQGNSA. V was shortened by 3 bases and J by 1 base, with 6 bases between the two germline ends. In nucleotides, the CDR3 is TGTGCCAGCAGCTTTTCCAGCCAAGAGACCCAGTACTTC. The encoded protein is CASSFSSQETQYF.